This T cell receptor beta chain was observed in a study of STAT3 mutations in large granular lymphocyte leukemia. The protocol was immunoSEQ multiplex PCR, while the TCRdb copy is restricted to in-frame clones and leaves out a portion. Of approximately 5,000 clones in the sample, 60% to 85% were seen once. The germline CDR1 and CDR2 sequences are MGHDK and SYGVNS. V lost 5 bases to trimming and J lost 2 bases; unmatched junction nucleotides: 5. This CDR3 has 14 amino acids. This clone has a handful of counts. Antigen specificity is unknown. Study conclusions and caveats: In T-cell large granular lymphocyte leukemia, about half of patients showed multiple immunodominant subclonotypes.

What was sequenced was peripheral blood mononuclear cells. This chain joins TRBV25-1 and TRBJ2-7; 8 nucleotides line up with TRBD1. The receptor comes from a man aged 35-49 years with T-cell large granular lymphocyte leukemia. Some clones in this sample may be carry-over from other donors' samples. The CDR3 DNA reads as TGTGCCAGCAGTAAGGACAGGGACGCCTACGAGCAGTACTTC. The encoded protein is CASSKDRDAYEQYF.